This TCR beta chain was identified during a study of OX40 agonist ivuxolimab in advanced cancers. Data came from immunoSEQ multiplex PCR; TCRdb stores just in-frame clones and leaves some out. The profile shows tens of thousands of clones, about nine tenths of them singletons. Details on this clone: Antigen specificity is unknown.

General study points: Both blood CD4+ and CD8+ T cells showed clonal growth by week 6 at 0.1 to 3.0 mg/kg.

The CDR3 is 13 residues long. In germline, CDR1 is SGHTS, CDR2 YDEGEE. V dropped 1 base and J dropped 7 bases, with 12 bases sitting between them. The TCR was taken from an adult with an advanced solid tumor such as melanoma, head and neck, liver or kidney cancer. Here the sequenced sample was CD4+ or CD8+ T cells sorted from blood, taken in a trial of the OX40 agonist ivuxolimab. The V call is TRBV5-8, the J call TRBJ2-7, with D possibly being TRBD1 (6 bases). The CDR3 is CASSLTRGGEQYF. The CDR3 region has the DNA TGTGCCAGCAGCTTGACCAGGGGTGGAGAGCAGTACTTC.